This note documents a single T cell receptor (beta chain) sequence. The data were taken from a study of cytomegalovirus exposure and HLA in healthy donors. The study ran its PCR with 60 Vbeta and 13 Jbeta primers. Sequenced by immunoSEQ multiplex PCR; TCRdb stores in-frame clones only, minus some. Of approximately 160,000 clones listed, roughly 78% are singletons. The clonotype was recovered from a woman aged 50 to 60 in good health and CMV-seropositive. The sample consisted of PBMCs.

CDR3 amino acids: CASSFGDREQYF. DNA for the CDR3: TGTGCCAGCAGCTTTGGAGATCGGGAGCAGTACTTC. The rearrangement joins TRBV11-2 to TRBJ2-5, with D perhaps matching TRBD2 (6 bases). The CDR3 length is 12 residues. Germline CDR1 and CDR2: SGHAT and FQNNGV. The V end was cut by 3 bases, the J end by 11 bases, with 13 bases between.